The 26 T cell receptor beta chains presented below share a single source sample, sequenced in a study of shared clonotypes between healthy human individuals. Sequencing used immunoSEQ multiplex PCR; TCRdb keeps in-frame clones, though not all of them. The table has under 1 million clones, 90% to 95% seen once. Naive CD8 cells lacked CD45RO, underwent positive selection for CCR7 and left out terminally differentiated effector memory CD45RA+ cells. Material for sequencing was naive CD8+ T cells sorted from blood. The receptors stem from a man younger than 40 in good health.

The genes are TRBV13 and TRBJ2-1; no reliable D call. V was cut by 0 bases and J by 5 bases, with 11 bases left in between. The CDR3 runs to 15 residues. In germline, CDR1 is PRHDT, CDR2 FYEKMQ (reference sequence). The CDR3 loop reads CASSLGHENNNEQFF. CDR3 DNA: TGTGCCAGCAGCTTAGGCCACGAGAATAACAATGAGCAGTTCTTC.

This clone has more than one count but fewer than ten. The chain joins TRBV6-1 to TRBJ1-1; D is unresolved. The CDR3 runs 14 residues. V lost 9 bases to trimming and J lost 0 bases, with 14 bases between them. CDR1 and CDR2 (germline): MNHNS, SASEGT. CDR3 bases: TGTGCCAGTGGGAAAACAGTTTTGAACACTGAAGCTTTCTTT. Protein product: CASGKTVLNTEAFF.

This clone showed up just once. The rearrangement joins TRBV7-9 to TRBJ1-1, with unresolved D. There are 13 residues in the CDR3. Looked up from germline, CDR1 is SEHNR and CDR2 is FQNEAQ (reference sequence). V lost 5 bases to trimming and J lost 3 bases, with 10 bases between them. The CDR3 nucleotides read TGTGCCAGCAGCCTGGACCCGGACACTGAAGCTTTCTTT. It yields the protein CASSLDPDTEAFF.

V usage is TRBV6-5 and J usage is TRBJ2-5, with no clear D. CDR3 length: 13 residues. V lost 6 bases and J 1 base, leaving 9 bases between the germline ends. Germline values: CDR1 MNHEY, CDR2 SVGAGI. Written as DNA, the CDR3 is TGTGCCAGCAGCCCTTGGATCCAAGAGACCCAGTACTTC. Translated, it gives CASSPWIQETQYF.

V and J are TRBV5-1 and TRBJ2-1, with TRBD2 matching over 13 bases. The V gene end was trimmed by 3 bases and the J gene end by 0 bases; junction bases not matched to a gene: 24. This CDR3 has 24 residues. From germline, CDR1 is SGHRS and CDR2 YFSETQ. The CDR3 is CASSWAGTSGTTTGESSSYNEQFF. CDR3 nucleotide sequence: TGCGCCAGCAGCTGGGCCGGGACTAGCGGGACCACGACGGGTGAATCGAGCTCCTACAATGAGCAGTTCTTC.

This chain uses TRBV13 with TRBJ2-1; the D is unclear. V shed 5 bases and J shed 6 bases, with 11 bases lying between them. The CDR3 consists of 13 residues. The germline gives CDR1 PRHDT, CDR2 FYEKMQ (reference sequence). This CDR3 reads CASSPTVGNEQFF. The CDR3 bases are TGTGCCAGCAGCCCGACGGTTGGCAATGAGCAGTTCTTC.

The V and J genes are TRBV5-1 and TRBJ1-1, with TRBD1 matching 10 bases. V lost 5 bases, J lost 5 bases, and 15 bases stayed unmatched. CDR1 SGHRS and CDR2 YFSETQ come from the germline V gene. The CDR3 consists of 17 residues. As DNA, the CDR3 is TGCGCCAGCAGAAAACCGACTTCCGGGACAGGGGAAACTGAAGCTTTCTTT. It codes for CASRKPTSGTGETEAFF.

The V gene is TRBV18, the J gene TRBJ1-3; D uncertain. Germline assignment: CDR1 KGHSH and CDR2 LQKENI. The CDR3 is made up of 14 amino acids. V gave up 3 bases and J gave up 0 bases, with 6 bases separating them. CDR3 nucleotide sequence: TGTGCCAGCTCACCCGAAAGCTCTGGAAACACCATATATTTT. The encoded protein is CASSPESSGNTIYF. Full variable domain (rest looked up from reference TRBV18 and TRBJ1-3): NAGVMQNPRHLVRRRGQEARLRCSPMKGHSHVYWYRQLPEEGLKFMVYLQKENIIDESGMPKERFSAEFPKEGPSILRIQQVVRGDSAAYFCASSPESSGNTIYFGEGSWLTVV.

In this sample, this clone turned up once. The chain combines TRBV7-9 with TRBJ1-1, with TRBD1 matching over 9 bases. Unmatched junction bases numbered 6, after V lost 0 bases and J lost 4 bases. CDR3 size: 16 residues. Germline CDR1 reads SEHNR; CDR2 reads FQNEAQ (reference sequence). The CDR3 sequence: CASSLAPGQGPTEAFF. CDR3 DNA sequence: TGTGCCAGCAGCTTAGCTCCGGGACAGGGACCCACTGAAGCTTTCTTT.

The CDR3 region has the DNA TGTGCCAGCAGCTCGCCCCAAAGGCCGGGCCCCTCTGGCACAGATACGCAGTATTTT. It translates to CASSSPQRPGPSGTDTQYF. The chain joins TRBV7-9 to TRBJ2-3; D gene uncertain. The germline V gene has CDR1 SEHNR and CDR2 FQNEAQ (reference sequence). The CDR3 spans 19 residues. V lost 4 bases and J lost 1, with 24 bases in between.

The CDR3 DNA reads as TGCAGCGTTGAAGAGGTGGGGGACTCTAATGAAAAACTGTTTTTT. Its translation is CSVEEVGDSNEKLFF. The J gene is TRBJ1-4, the V gene TRBV29-1; maybe TRBD1 (5 bases). This CDR3 has 15 residues. Germline values: CDR1 SQVTM, CDR2 ANQGSEA. Trimming took 0 bases from V and 3 from J, leaving 11 bases between them.

This clone came up once. V usage is TRBV7-7 and J usage is TRBJ2-2; the match to TRBD1 covers 9 bases. The CDR3 has 17 amino acids. CDR1 SSHAT and CDR2 FNYEAQ come from the germline V gene (reference sequence). The junction had 7 bases not matched to a gene; V was cut back by 2 bases and J by 3 bases. This chain's CDR3 is CASSLSPGTGHTGELFF. The CDR3 DNA reads TGTGCCAGCAGCTTAAGCCCCGGGACAGGGCACACCGGGGAGCTGTTTTTT.

The chain recombines TRBV15 with TRBJ1-1; 9 bases agree with TRBD1. The V and J ends lost 3 bases and 0 bases, in that order; junction bases with no gene match: 5. The CDR3 loop spans 16 amino acids. CDR1 and CDR2 from the germline V gene are LNHNV and YYDKDF (reference sequence). As DNA, the CDR3 is TGTGCCACCAGCAGTCGGGACAGGGAAATGAACACTGAAGCTTTCTTT. Residues: CATSSRDREMNTEAFF.

The CDR3 region is CASGYTGVDGYTF. CDR3 DNA sequence: TGTGCCAGCGGTTATACAGGGGTGGATGGCTACACCTTC. This chain connects TRBV27 to TRBJ1-2, with TRBD1 matching over 7 bases. CDR3 size: 13 residues. From germline, CDR1 is MNHEY and CDR2 SMNVEV (reference sequence). Germline trimming cut 8 bases from V and 6 bases from J; bases unmatched to any gene: 9.

This clone was detected only once. The gene calls are TRBV7-9 and TRBJ2-1; D assignment may be TRBD1 or TRBD2 (5 bases each). This CDR3 is built from 16 residues. Germline-derived CDR1 and CDR2 are SEHNR and FQNEAQ (reference sequence). V was cut by 5 bases and J by 2 bases, with 16 bases left in between. CDR3 in amino acids: CASSPDVGVTYNEQFF. The CDR3, as DNA: TGTGCCAGCAGCCCAGATGTGGGGGTAACCTACAATGAGCAGTTCTTC.

This chain connects TRBV7-9 to TRBJ1-4; D is undetermined. Trimming cost V 5 bases and J 6 bases, with 7 bases left between them. CDR1 is SEHNR, CDR2 FQNEAQ, per germline (reference sequence). The CDR3 runs to 12 residues. The CDR3 reads CASSPHDEKLFF. The DNA for the CDR3 is TGTGCCAGCAGCCCGCACGATGAAAAACTGTTTTTT.

The chain uses TRBV6-6 and TRBJ1-2, with 10 nucleotides matching TRBD1. The germline V gene encodes CDR1 MNHNY and CDR2 SVGAGI (reference sequence). The CDR3 runs 16 residues. V lost 5 bases, J lost 4 bases, and 10 bases stayed unmatched. The chain's CDR3 is CASSRRDRGSGYGYTF. For the CDR3, the DNA is TGTGCCAGCAGTCGCCGGGACAGGGGATCGGGCTATGGCTACACCTTC.

V usage is TRBV28 and J usage is TRBJ2-1; D not resolved. CDR3 length equals 14 residues. V was shortened by 2 bases and J by 5 bases, with 10 bases between the two germline ends. CDR1 is MDHEN and CDR2 is SYDVKM in the germline V gene. In DNA form, the CDR3 reads TGTGCCAGCAGTTTAGTCTCCACCAACAATGAGCAGTTCTTC. Translating gives CASSLVSTNNEQFF.

The chain employs TRBV7-9 and TRBJ2-1, with TRBD1 matching over 9 bases. The CDR3 length is 17 residues. From germline, CDR1 is SEHNR and CDR2 FQNEAQ (reference sequence). The junction had 8 bases not matched to a gene; V was cut back by 5 bases and J by 0 bases. Here the CDR3 DNA reads TGTGCCAGCAGCCTGGGACAGGGTATTAGCTCCTACAATGAGCAGTTCTTC. Its translation: CASSLGQGISSYNEQFF.

The chain carries TRBV10-3 and TRBJ2-1, with D possibly being TRBD1 (5 bases). From germline, CDR1 is ENHRY and CDR2 SYGVKD. Trimming pared 8 bases from V and 9 bases from J, leaving 14 bases between. This CDR3 is built from 12 residues. CDR3 protein: CAISGPGLEQFF. The CDR3 DNA reads TGTGCCATCTCGGGCCCAGGGCTTGAGCAGTTCTTC.

The gene calls are TRBV27 and TRBJ2-1; 7 bases align to TRBD2. CDR3 size: 14 residues. Germline loops: CDR1 MNHEY, CDR2 SMNVEV (reference sequence). Germline trimming cut 2 bases from V and 7 bases from J; bases unmatched to any gene: 5. CDR3 in amino acids: CASSLRPSGNEQFF. The CDR3, as DNA: TGTGCCAGCAGTTTACGTCCTAGCGGTAATGAGCAGTTCTTC.

The rearrangement joins TRBV28 to TRBJ2-1; no definite D call. V lost 7 bases and J lost 10, with 23 bases in between. The CDR3 has 15 residues. Germline loops: CDR1 MDHEN, CDR2 SYDVKM. The CDR3 is CASTAIDKARQEQFF. The CDR3 region has the DNA TGTGCCAGCACTGCTATCGATAAGGCGCGCCAGGAGCAGTTCTTC. Together with reference TRBV28 and TRBJ2-1, the CDR3 gives the full variable domain: DVKVTQSSRYLVKRTGEKVFLECVQDMDHENMFWYRQDPGLGLRLIYFSYDVKMKEKGDIPEGYSVSREKKERFSLILESASTNQTSMYLCASTAIDKARQEQFFGPGTRLTVL.

The chain is built from TRBV28 and TRBJ2-3; the D is unclear. Germline CDR1 is MDHEN and CDR2 is SYDVKM. The CDR3 runs 16 residues. V dropped 6 bases and J dropped 5 bases, with 21 bases sitting between them. CDR3 bases: TGTGCCAGCAGACCTACGGACGAGCTGGTACAAGATACGCAGTATTTT. Translation: CASRPTDELVQDTQYF. Using reference TRBV28 and TRBJ2-3 for the parts outside the CDR3, the full variable domain is DVKVTQSSRYLVKRTGEKVFLECVQDMDHENMFWYRQDPGLGLRLIYFSYDVKMKEKGDIPEGYSVSREKKERFSLILESASTNQTSMYLCASRPTDELVQDTQYFGPGTRLTVL.

The CDR3 sequence is CASSEGRADTQYF. In nucleotides, the CDR3 is TGCGCCAGCAGTGAAGGTCGGGCAGATACGCAGTATTTT. This chain connects TRBV10-1 to TRBJ2-3, with D unclear. Per the germline V gene, CDR1 is WNHNN and CDR2 is SYGVQD (reference sequence). The CDR3 extends over 13 amino acids. The ends were cut back, 3 bases at V and 4 bases at J, with 8 bases in the middle.

The chain is built from TRBV27 and TRBJ2-7; possibly TRBD2 for D (7 bases). Germline V lookup: CDR1 MNHEY, CDR2 SMNVEV (reference sequence). The germline V and J ends were trimmed by 2 bases and 6 bases, with 11 bases remaining between them. The CDR3 extends over 13 amino acids. CDR3 region: CASSLNREGEQYF. For the CDR3, the DNA is TGTGCCAGCAGTTTAAACAGGGAGGGCGAGCAGTACTTC.

V usage is TRBV6-1 and J usage is TRBJ1-5; D is undetermined. Germline V CDR1 and CDR2: MNHNS, SASEGT. The CDR3 spans 15 residues. V was trimmed by 4 bases and J by 2 bases, leaving 12 bases between them. The CDR3 bases are TGTGCCAGCAGTGTTACGGACGGAGGCAATCAGCCCCAGCATTTT. Encoded protein: CASSVTDGGNQPQHF.